This T cell receptor beta chain was identified during a study of CD4 and CD8 cells across lung adenocarcinoma regions. This clonotype showed up just a few times. TCRdb redid the calling of the PCR reads with MiXCR, one entry per CDR3 protein. Here the sample spans approximately 11,000 distinct CDR3 sequences, 50% to 65% being singletons. The patients had localized lung adenocarcinoma, a non-small cell subtype. The sequence was obtained from a male donor with lung adenocarcinoma. The CD4 and CD8 labels of this study may be unreliable. Sequences were obtained from CD4+ T cells from the center of a lung tumor.

CDR3 loop: CASSEAGAAYEQYF. In DNA form, the CDR3 reads TGCGCCAGCAGTGAGGCGGGAGCGGCCTACGAGCAGTACTTC. The V call is TRBV10-1, the J call TRBJ2-1; 7 bases fit TRBD2. The end of the DNA aligns better with TRBJ2-7, so the J call may be wrong. CDR3 length: 14 residues. Germline CDR1 reads WNHNN; CDR2 reads SYGVQD (reference sequence).